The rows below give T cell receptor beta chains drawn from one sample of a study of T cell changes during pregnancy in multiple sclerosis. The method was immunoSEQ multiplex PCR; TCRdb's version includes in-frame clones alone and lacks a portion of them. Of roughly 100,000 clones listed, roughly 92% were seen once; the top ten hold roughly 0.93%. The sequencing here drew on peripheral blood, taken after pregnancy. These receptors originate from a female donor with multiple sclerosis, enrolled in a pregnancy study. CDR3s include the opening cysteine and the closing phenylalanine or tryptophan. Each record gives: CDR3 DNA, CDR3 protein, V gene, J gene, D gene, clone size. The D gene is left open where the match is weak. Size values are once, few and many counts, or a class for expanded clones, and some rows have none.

DNA: TGTGCCAGCAGTTCTCTGGGACAGGGAAGTGAAAAACTGTTTTTT
CDR3: CASSSLGQGSEKLFF
V: TRBV6-6
J: TRBJ1-4
D: TRBD1
size: NA

DNA: TGTGCCAGCAGCTTAGGAGGGGGTCAAGTCTCCTACAATGAGCAGTTCTTC
CDR3: CASSLGGGQVSYNEQFF
V: TRBV11-2
J: TRBJ2-1
D: NA
size: NA

DNA: TGTGCCAGCAGCTTGGCCTGGACAGGGGGATTTCAGCCCCAGCATTTT
CDR3: CASSLAWTGGFQPQHF
V: TRBV5-8
J: TRBJ1-5
D: TRBD1
size: NA

DNA: TGTGCCAGCAGTTCTCGCGTTCCTGACTCCTACGAGCAGTACTTC
CDR3: CASSSRVPDSYEQYF
V: TRBV27
J: TRBJ2-7
D: NA
size: NA

DNA: TGCGCCAGCAGAACTAGCGGGAGCCCAGATACGCAGTATTTT
CDR3: CASRTSGSPDTQYF
V: TRBV5-1
J: TRBJ2-3
D: TRBD2
size: NA

DNA: TGTGCCAGCAGTTTATCGAAGCTAGCGGGAACGAACACCGGGGAGCTGTTTTTT
CDR3: CASSLSKLAGTNTGELFF
V: TRBV27
J: TRBJ2-2
D: TRBD2
size: once

DNA: TGTGCCAGCTCACCACTATCAGGTGAAAAACTGTTTTTT
CDR3: CASSPLSGEKLFF
V: TRBV18
J: TRBJ1-4
D: NA
size: NA

DNA: TGTGCCAGCCGCGGGACCTACAGAACAGATACGCAGTATTTT
CDR3: CASRGTYRTDTQYF
V: TRBV28
J: TRBJ2-3
D: NA
size: NA

DNA: TGTGCCAGCAGCTTAATGGCGGGGGGCACCGGGGAGCTGTTTTTT
CDR3: CASSLMAGGTGELFF
V: TRBV13
J: TRBJ2-2
D: TRBD2
size: NA

DNA: TGTGCCAGCAGCTACGACCAGGGGGCCCTTGGGAACACCATATATTTT
CDR3: CASSYDQGALGNTIYF
V: TRBV7-6
J: TRBJ1-3
D: TRBD1
size: NA

DNA: TGTGCCAGCAGCGCTAGCGGGAATAGGCATGAGCAGTTCTTC
CDR3: CASSASGNRHEQFF
V: TRBV11-2
J: TRBJ2-1
D: TRBD2
size: NA

DNA: TGTGCCACCAGCAGTAACGTGGGCCTTTACTCTGGAAACACCATATATTTT
CDR3: CATSSNVGLYSGNTIYF
V: TRBV15
J: TRBJ1-3
D: NA
size: NA

DNA: TGTGCCAGCACTCCAGCGGGAGGGTTGAATGAGCAGTTCTTC
CDR3: CASTPAGGLNEQFF
V: TRBV28
J: TRBJ2-1
D: TRBD2
size: NA

DNA: TGCAGTGCTAGTATCCTGTACGAGCAGTACTTC
CDR3: CSASILYEQYF
V: TRBV20-1
J: TRBJ2-7
D: NA
size: NA

DNA: TGTGCCAGCAGCCCCTACAGGGCCTATGGCTACACCTTC
CDR3: CASSPYRAYGYTF
V: TRBV7-9
J: TRBJ1-2
D: NA
size: NA

DNA: TGTGCCAGTAGTAGCGGACAGGGGTCTCAAGAGACCCAGTACTTC
CDR3: CASSSGQGSQETQYF
V: TRBV19
J: TRBJ2-5
D: TRBD1
size: NA

DNA: TGTGCCAGCCGGCGGGGGCTGAGCACAGATACGCAGTATTTT
CDR3: CASRRGLSTDTQYF
V: TRBV4-2
J: TRBJ2-3
D: NA
size: NA

DNA: TGCGCCAGCAGCTTAGCGGGAGGGCCCGGCAATGAGCAGTTCTTC
CDR3: CASSLAGGPGNEQFF
V: TRBV5-1
J: TRBJ2-1
D: TRBD2
size: NA

DNA: TGTGCCAGCAGTTACTCGGACAGGTTCAGCTACGAGCAGTACTTC
CDR3: CASSYSDRFSYEQYF
V: TRBV6-5
J: TRBJ2-7
D: TRBD1
size: NA

DNA: TGTGCCAGTACTTCGAATATAGCCTACAATGAGCAGTTCTTC
CDR3: CASTSNIAYNEQFF
V: TRBV19
J: TRBJ2-1
D: NA
size: NA

DNA: TGTGCCAGCAGCCTGCCGGGACAGCTGTACGAGCAGTACTTC
CDR3: CASSLPGQLYEQYF
V: TRBV7-9
J: TRBJ2-7
D: TRBD1
size: NA

DNA: TGTGCCAGCAGCGACGGACAGGGGGCGGAAAAACTGTTTTTT
CDR3: CASSDGQGAEKLFF
V: TRBV9
J: TRBJ1-4
D: TRBD1
size: NA

DNA: TGCGCCAGCAGCTTGATGGGGGTAGCGGGAGGGCCGGATACGCAGTATTTT
CDR3: CASSLMGVAGGPDTQYF
V: TRBV5-1
J: TRBJ2-3
D: TRBD2
size: NA

DNA: TGTGCCAGCAGTATAGCGGGGGGGAGCGTCTTC
CDR3: CASSIAGGSVF
V: TRBV2
J: TRBJ2-1
D: TRBD2
size: once

DNA: TGCAGCGTGTTACAGGGGAATGACAATGAGCAGTTCTTC
CDR3: CSVLQGNDNEQFF
V: TRBV29-1
J: TRBJ2-1
D: TRBD1
size: NA

DNA: TGCGCCAGCAGCCCTGACAGGGGGAACACTGAAGCTTTCTTT
CDR3: CASSPDRGNTEAFF
V: TRBV4-1
J: TRBJ1-1
D: TRBD1
size: NA

DNA: TGCGCCAGCAGCTTGGTTGTCAGGGCCGAGACCCAGTACTTC
CDR3: CASSLVVRAETQYF
V: TRBV5-1
J: TRBJ2-5
D: NA
size: NA

DNA: TGTGCCAGCAGTTTCCGTCCAGGGGGCTGGGACATTCAGTACTTC
CDR3: CASSFRPGGWDIQYF
V: TRBV27
J: TRBJ2-4
D: TRBD1
size: once

DNA: TGTGCCAGCAGCTTGGACAGGGGGCGTACAGATACGCAGTATTTT
CDR3: CASSLDRGRTDTQYF
V: TRBV5-8
J: TRBJ2-3
D: TRBD1
size: NA

DNA: TGTGCCAGCAGGAAGGGGGTGGGGACCGGGGAGCTGTTTTTT
CDR3: CASRKGVGTGELFF
V: TRBV7-7
J: TRBJ2-2
D: NA
size: NA

DNA: TGTGCCAGCACCATGGGCAAAACAGGGGGCCCCTACGAGCAGTACTTC
CDR3: CASTMGKTGGPYEQYF
V: TRBV27
J: TRBJ2-7
D: TRBD1
size: once

DNA: TGTGCCAGCAGCGGGACAGGGGATCGGCCCCAGCATTTT
CDR3: CASSGTGDRPQHF
V: TRBV6-6
J: TRBJ1-5
D: TRBD1
size: NA

DNA: TGTGCCAGTAGTATAGGGTTGCGCCAGCCCCAGCATTTT
CDR3: CASSIGLRQPQHF
V: TRBV19
J: TRBJ1-5
D: NA
size: NA

DNA: TGCGCCAGCAGTGTCCAGGCAGGGGGGACCCTCGGTATTTACGAGCAGTACTTC
CDR3: CASSVQAGGTLGIYEQYF
V: TRBV4-3
J: TRBJ2-7
D: NA
size: NA

DNA: TGTGCCAGCAGACAAACCGGGGAGCAAGCTGGCTATGGCTACACCTTC
CDR3: CASRQTGEQAGYGYTF
V: TRBV7-3
J: TRBJ1-2
D: NA
size: NA

DNA: TGTGCCAGCAGCTTGGCGACAGGGCTGGACTATGGCTACACCTTC
CDR3: CASSLATGLDYGYTF
V: TRBV7-6
J: TRBJ1-2
D: TRBD1
size: NA

DNA: TGCGCCAGCAGCACAGGGGACAGGGACGGCTACACCTTC
CDR3: CASSTGDRDGYTF
V: TRBV5-1
J: TRBJ1-2
D: TRBD1
size: NA

DNA: TGTGCCAGTAGTATTGGCGCGGGAGCCCCTAACGAGCAGTACTTC
CDR3: CASSIGAGAPNEQYF
V: TRBV19
J: TRBJ2-7
D: TRBD2
size: NA

DNA: TGTGCCAGCAAGGCAGGGTCTAGCAATCAGCCCCAGCATTTT
CDR3: CASKAGSSNQPQHF
V: TRBV27
J: TRBJ1-5
D: NA
size: NA

DNA: TGCGCCAGCAGCCAAGAGGGCAGGTCTTTCGAGCAGTACTTC
CDR3: CASSQEGRSFEQYF
V: TRBV4-1
J: TRBJ2-7
D: NA
size: NA

DNA: TGTGCCACCAGCAGAGATTTTTTGAGGGACGAGCAGTACTTC
CDR3: CATSRDFLRDEQYF
V: TRBV15
J: TRBJ2-7
D: NA
size: NA

DNA: TGTGCCAGCAGTTCGCAGGGGGCCCCGAACACCGGGGAGCTGTTTTTT
CDR3: CASSSQGAPNTGELFF
V: TRBV6-6
J: TRBJ2-2
D: TRBD1
size: NA

DNA: TGCAGCGTACAATGGGGCGGTTTCCACTCCTACGAGCAGTACTTC
CDR3: CSVQWGGFHSYEQYF
V: TRBV29-1
J: TRBJ2-7
D: NA
size: NA

DNA: TGTGCCAGCAGTTACCTCCCGGCAGGGCGCACAGATACGCAGTATTTT
CDR3: CASSYLPAGRTDTQYF
V: TRBV27
J: TRBJ2-3
D: NA
size: NA

DNA: TGCGCCAGCAGCTTGGGGACTAGCGGGGCCCAAGAGACCCAGTACTTC
CDR3: CASSLGTSGAQETQYF
V: TRBV5-1
J: TRBJ2-5
D: TRBD2
size: NA

DNA: TGTGCCAGCAGCTTAGAGCGGGGGCTCGGCTACACCTTC
CDR3: CASSLERGLGYTF
V: TRBV7-2
J: TRBJ1-2
D: NA
size: few

DNA: TGTGCCAGCTCACCGGGCCCCGGGACTACAGAGACCCAGTACTTC
CDR3: CASSPGPGTTETQYF
V: TRBV18
J: TRBJ2-5
D: TRBD2
size: once

DNA: TGTGCCAGCAGCCCTGGCCTCTATGGCTACACCTTC
CDR3: CASSPGLYGYTF
V: TRBV28
J: TRBJ1-2
D: NA
size: NA

DNA: TGTGCCAGCCTCAGAGGGGACAGGGAGACCCAGTACTTC
CDR3: CASLRGDRETQYF
V: TRBV7-9
J: TRBJ2-5
D: TRBD1
size: NA

DNA: TGTGCCAGCAGCCCCTCCCTCAGGGTTCCCAGGGAGACCCAGTACTTC
CDR3: CASSPSLRVPRETQYF
V: TRBV7-3
J: TRBJ2-5
D: NA
size: NA

DNA: TGTGCCAGCAGACAGGATACGTTGGGTACTGAAGCTTTCTTT
CDR3: CASRQDTLGTEAFF
V: TRBV2
J: TRBJ1-1
D: NA
size: NA

DNA: TGTGCCAGCAGCCCTGGGACTTTATCGAGGGAAAAACTGTTTTTT
CDR3: CASSPGTLSREKLFF
V: TRBV11-2
J: TRBJ1-4
D: NA
size: NA

DNA: TGTGCCAGTGAGGGAGTGCCAAATGAGCAGTTCTTC
CDR3: CASEGVPNEQFF
V: TRBV19
J: TRBJ2-1
D: NA
size: NA

DNA: TGTGCCAGCAGCGTCGGGCTAGCGGTATTTCAAGAGACCCAGTACTTC
CDR3: CASSVGLAVFQETQYF
V: TRBV9
J: TRBJ2-5
D: TRBD2
size: NA

DNA: TGCGCCAGCAGCACGGGGACAGCCGCGCACTACGAGCAGTACTTC
CDR3: CASSTGTAAHYEQYF
V: TRBV5-1
J: TRBJ2-7
D: TRBD1
size: NA

DNA: TGCAGCGTAAATAAGGGGCGGTCGAACATTCAGTACTTC
CDR3: CSVNKGRSNIQYF
V: TRBV29-1
J: TRBJ2-4
D: NA
size: NA

DNA: TGCGCCAGCAGTCAATCGAGAACAGATACGCAGTATTTT
CDR3: CASSQSRTDTQYF
V: TRBV23-1
J: TRBJ2-3
D: NA
size: NA

DNA: TGTGCCAGCTCACCGACCGGGACTCCAAGCCACGAGCAGTACTTC
CDR3: CASSPTGTPSHEQYF
V: TRBV18
J: TRBJ2-7
D: NA
size: NA

DNA: TGTGCCAGCAGTGAGCTAGCGGGCTCCTTGCGCGAGCAGTACTTC
CDR3: CASSELAGSLREQYF
V: TRBV6-1
J: TRBJ2-7
D: TRBD2
size: NA

DNA: TGTGCCACCAGCAGAGCCGGGACAGGGTATTCACCCCTCCACTTT
CDR3: CATSRAGTGYSPLHF
V: TRBV15
J: TRBJ1-6
D: TRBD1
size: NA